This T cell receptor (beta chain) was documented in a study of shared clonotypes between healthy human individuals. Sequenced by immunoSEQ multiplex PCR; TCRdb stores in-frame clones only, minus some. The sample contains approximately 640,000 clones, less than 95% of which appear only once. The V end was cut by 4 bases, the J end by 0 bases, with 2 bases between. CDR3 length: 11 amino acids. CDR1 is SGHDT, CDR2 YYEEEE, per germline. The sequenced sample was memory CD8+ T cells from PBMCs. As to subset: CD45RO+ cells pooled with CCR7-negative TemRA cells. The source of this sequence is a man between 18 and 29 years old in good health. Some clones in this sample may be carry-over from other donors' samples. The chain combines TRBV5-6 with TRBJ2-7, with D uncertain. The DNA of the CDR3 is TGTGCCAGCAGCGCCTCCTACGAGCAGTACTTC. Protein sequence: CASSASYEQYF.